The next 21 T cell receptor beta chains were all read from a single sample in a study of cytomegalovirus exposure and HLA in healthy donors. The PCR contained 60 Vbeta and 13 Jbeta primers. The assay was immunoSEQ multiplex PCR, and TCRdb's table has in-frame clones only and misses some. Among roughly 150,000 clones listed, approximately 73% were seen once. Sequencing used PBMCs. These receptors were collected from a woman aged 18-29 years in good health and CMV-seropositive.

V is TRBV5-1 and J is TRBJ1-1, with D unclear. Per germline, CDR1 SGHRS and CDR2 YFSETQ. Trimming took 3 bases from V and 1 from J, leaving 10 bases between them. CDR3 length equals 14 residues. CDR3 in DNA: TGCGCCAGCAGCTCGGTAGGGAGGAACACTGAAGCTTTCTTT. It translates to CASSSVGRNTEAFF.

Of note for this clone: Sequence at one end of the junction differs from germline and may be a read error. This chain uses TRBV28 with TRBJ1-1, with D tentatively TRBD1 (5 bases). The CDR3 is 17 amino acids. The germline CDR1 and CDR2 sequences are MDHEN and SYDVKM. The DNA of the CDR3 is TGTGCCAGCAGTTTCCTAAGGCTCCGAGACAGACTGCCTGAGGCTTTCTTT. Its translation: CASSFLRLRDRLPEAFF.

This chain links TRBV29-1 with TRBJ1-2; 8 bases line up with TRBD1. V trimming: 1 base; J trimming: 4 bases; junction bases outside the gene matches: 8. The CDR3 extends over 15 amino acids. Germline CDR1 SQVTM, CDR2 ANQGSEA. CDR3 sequence reads: CSVEGGQGGTYGYTF. CDR3 nucleotides: TGCAGCGTTGAAGGAGGACAGGGAGGGACCTATGGCTACACCTTC.

The J gene is TRBJ1-5, the V gene TRBV7-9; D is ambiguous. The CDR3 has 14 amino acids. The V end lost 4 bases, the J end lost 4 bases, and 11 bases lay between the germline ends. The germline gives CDR1 SEHNR, CDR2 FQNEAQ (reference sequence). The CDR3 loop is CASSSTQTNQPQHF. CDR3 nucleotides: TGTGCCAGCAGCTCGACACAGACAAATCAGCCCCAGCATTTT.

J is TRBJ1-5 and V is TRBV4-1; a possible D gene is TRBD1 (6 bases). This CDR3 region has 15 residues. V shed 0 bases and J shed 3 bases, with 9 bases lying between them. The germline CDR1 and CDR2 sequences are MGHRA and YSYEKL. CDR3 DNA: TGCGCCAGCAGCCAAGAGGACAGCTACAATCAGCCCCAGCATTTT. This encodes CASSQEDSYNQPQHF.

CDR3 in DNA: TGCAGCGTTGAAATGGGTGCAGGGGTCGTTCTAATCGGTACGCAGTATTTT. It is translated as CSVEMGAGVVLIGTQYF. This chain joins TRBV29-1 and TRBJ2-3; tentative D call: TRBD1 (6 bases). The CDR3 extends over 17 amino acids. V lost 2 bases and J 8 bases, leaving 26 bases between the germline ends. Looked up from germline, CDR1 is SQVTM and CDR2 is ANQGSEA.

This clone is a singleton in its sample. The chain joins TRBV4-3 to TRBJ2-5; 8 nucleotides align to TRBD1. The better agreement between TRBJ2-7 and the DNA end casts doubt on the J call. The V gene's germline CDR1 is LGHNA and CDR2 YSLEER. CDR3 length equals 17 residues. CDR3 coding DNA: TGCGCCAGCAGCCAAGATATGGCGACAGGGGTCCCCTACGAGCAGTACTTC. Translating it yields CASSQDMATGVPYEQYF.

This clone was seen a single time. The V call is TRBV2, the J call TRBJ1-4, with a possible D match to TRBD1 (6 bases). The CDR3 runs to 16 residues. Trimming stripped 3 bases from V and 4 bases from J, with 15 bases between. Germline values: CDR1 SNHLY, CDR2 FYNNEI. CDR3 protein: CASSDVLRTDNEKLFF. Here the CDR3 DNA reads TGTGCCAGCAGTGATGTCCTCCGGACAGATAATGAAAAACTGTTTTTT.

The V gene is TRBV30, the J gene TRBJ2-5, with unresolved D. Trimming removed 3 bases from V and 5 bases from J, with 7 bases in between. CDR3 length: 11 amino acids. Germline V gives CDR1 GTSNPN, CDR2 SVGIG (reference sequence). The CDR3 coding sequence is TGTGCCTGGAGGACTGGGGAGACCCAGTACTTC. Translated, it gives CAWRTGETQYF.

V gene TRBV28 combines with J gene TRBJ1-2, with D perhaps TRBD1 (5 bases). CDR1 is MDHEN and CDR2 is SYDVKM in the germline V gene. This CDR3 has 12 amino acids. V lost 6 bases, J lost 2 bases, and 7 bases lay in between. CDR3 in DNA: TGTGCCAGCAGCTCAGGGAACTATGGCTACACCTTC. Residues: CASSSGNYGYTF.

This sequence joins TRBV7-8 and TRBJ1-3; 10 nucleotides match TRBD1. The V segment lost 3 bases and the J segment 6 bases; nucleotides outside the gene matches: 8. This CDR3 has 16 residues. Germline values: CDR1 SGHVS, CDR2 FQNEAQ. CDR3 loop: CASSFDRGRELNTIYF. The CDR3 DNA is TGTGCCAGCAGCTTCGACAGGGGGCGAGAGCTAAACACCATATATTTT.

This chain connects TRBV2 to TRBJ2-7; 7 bases are shared with TRBD1. The germline V gene has CDR1 SNHLY and CDR2 FYNNEI. With V trimmed by 2 bases and J by 4 bases, 5 bases remained unmatched. The CDR3 has 14 residues. CDR3: CASSETGVRYEQYF. Here the CDR3 DNA reads TGTGCCAGCAGTGAAACAGGGGTTAGGTACGAGCAGTACTTC.

This clone has more than one count but fewer than ten. The chain is built from TRBV9 and TRBJ1-1; 7 nucleotides align to TRBD1. Per germline, CDR1 SGDLS and CDR2 YYNGEE. The CDR3 loop spans 13 amino acids. J lost 5 bases, V lost 1 base, and 2 bases had no gene match. The CDR3 DNA is TGTGCCAGCAGCGTAACAGGGGAAACTGAAGCTTTCTTT. It codes for CASSVTGETEAFF. The full variable domain, its missing parts supplied by reference TRBV9 and TRBJ1-1, is DSGVTQTPKHLITATGQRVTLRCSPRSGDLSVYWYQQSLDQGLQFLIQYYNGEERAKGNILERFSAQQFPDLHSELNLSSLELGDSALYFCASSVTGETEAFFGQGTRLTVV.

The chain uses TRBV29-1 and TRBJ1-3; weak D call: TRBD1 (5 bases). This CDR3 spans 12 amino acids. Germline CDR1 reads SQVTM; CDR2 reads ANQGSEA. V was shortened by 6 bases and J by 4 bases, with 10 bases between the two germline ends. CDR3 bases: TGCAGCGTGCGGGGGTCAGGAAACACCATATATTTT. Residues: CSVRGSGNTIYF.

V gene TRBV4-2 combines with J gene TRBJ1-1, with a weak D call TRBD1 (6 bases). Trimming shortened V by 2 bases and J by 0 bases, and 7 bases separated the two germline ends. Looked up from germline, CDR1 is LGHNA and CDR2 is YNFKEQ. There are 14 residues in the CDR3. The chain's CDR3 is CASSQTGMNTEAFF. CDR3 in DNA: TGTGCCAGCAGCCAAACAGGGATGAACACTGAAGCTTTCTTT.

This chain links TRBV7-2 with TRBJ2-7; 10 bases are shared with TRBD1. The CDR3 loop spans 14 amino acids. The J segment lost 6 bases and the V segment lost 2 bases, leaving 4 bases of the junction unmatched. Germline CDR1 and CDR2: SGHTA and FQGNSA. The CDR3 spells CASSLNGQGGEQYF. CDR3 sequence (DNA): TGTGCCAGCAGCTTAAATGGACAGGGGGGCGAGCAGTACTTC.

This clone was found a few times. The gene calls are TRBV27 and TRBJ2-7; no definite D call. Trimming cost V 3 bases and J 2 bases, with 8 bases left between them. Germline CDR1 reads MNHEY; CDR2 reads SMNVEV (reference sequence). CDR3 length: 13 residues. The CDR3 loop is CASSLAAPYEQYF. The CDR3 bases are TGTGCCAGCAGTTTGGCTGCACCCTACGAGCAGTACTTC.

V is TRBV11-2 and J is TRBJ1-2; D remains ambiguous. Trimming stripped 0 bases from V and 2 bases from J, with 7 bases between. Germline loops: CDR1 SGHAT, CDR2 FQNNGV. The CDR3 sequence is 14 residues long. The CDR3 bases are TGTGCCAGCAGCTTAGATCCAGGCAACTATGGCTACACCTTC. Translating gives CASSLDPGNYGYTF.

The J gene is TRBJ1-4, the V gene TRBV7-9; TRBD1 is a possible D gene (5 bases). The CDR3 sequence is 15 residues long. V lost 5 bases and J lost 6, with 16 bases in between. The germline V gene has CDR1 SEHNR and CDR2 FQNEAQ (reference sequence). The CDR3: CASSPTSGLDEKLFF. The CDR3 nucleotides read TGTGCCAGCAGCCCGACCTCAGGGTTGGATGAAAAACTGTTTTTT.

For the CDR3, the DNA is TGTGCCAGCAGCTTGGTGACTAGCGACTACGAGCAGTACTTC. Its protein product is CASSLVTSDYEQYF. The genes are TRBV5-6 and TRBJ2-7, with TRBD2 matching over 8 bases. V was pared by 0 bases and J by 3 bases, with 2 bases of the junction left unmatched. CDR1 and CDR2 (germline): SGHDT, YYEEEE. The CDR3 is 14 amino acids.

This chain uses TRBV10-3 with TRBJ1-2; 10 bases are a match to TRBD1. The CDR3 loop spans 13 amino acids. In germline, CDR1 is ENHRY, CDR2 SYGVKD. Trimming removed 5 bases from V and 6 bases from J; junction bases left unmatched: 3. This CDR3 reads CAISRTGGNGYTF. The CDR3 DNA sequence: TGTGCCATCAGTAGGACAGGGGGAAATGGCTACACCTTC.